This entry lists 19 T cell receptor beta chains sequenced from one sample in a study of blood T cell repertoires in COVID-19. TCRdb's table, derived via immunoSEQ multiplex PCR, lists solely in-frame clones and lacks some. The table records 190,000 or so clones, 90% of them present only once. The sample consisted of PBMCs or T cells enriched from blood (not recorded which). The receptor set was obtained from a man aged 25 to 40 who had recovered from COVID-19.

This clone was found once. The rearrangement uses TRBV28 and TRBJ2-7; D may be TRBD1 (7 bases). V lost 8 bases, J lost 0 bases, and 17 bases lay in between. The CDR3 extends over 15 amino acids. CDR1 MDHEN and CDR2 SYDVKM come from the germline V gene. CDR3 nucleotide sequence: TGTGCCAGCGGGGGGCTGGGACAGAGCTCCTACGAGCAGTACTTC. Its translation: CASGGLGQSSYEQYF.

This chain's CDR3 is CASSSGTGSYEQYF. DNA for the CDR3: TGTGCCAGCAGCTCCGGGACTGGATCCTACGAGCAGTACTTC. V and J are TRBV6-5 and TRBJ2-7; D is perhaps TRBD2 (6 bases). CDR1 is MNHEY and CDR2 is SVGAGI in the germline V gene. This CDR3 region has 14 residues. Trimming left V 6 bases short and J 1 base short, with 13 bases between.

The V gene is TRBV15, the J gene TRBJ2-7; 9 bases map to TRBD2. Germline CDR1 reads LNHNV; CDR2 reads YYDKDF (reference sequence). V was pared by 3 bases and J by 0 bases, with 6 bases of the junction left unmatched. The length of the CDR3 is 16 residues. The CDR3 protein is CATSSSGGEDSYEQYF. As DNA, the CDR3 is TGTGCCACCAGCAGTAGCGGGGGTGAGGACTCCTACGAGCAGTACTTC. The whole variable domain, filled in from reference TRBV15 and TRBJ2-7, reads DAMVIQNPRYQVTQFGKPVTLSCSQTLNHNVMYWYQQKSSQAPKLLFHYYDKDFNNEADTPDNFQSRRPNTSFCFLDIRSPGLGDTAMYLCATSSSGGEDSYEQYFGPGTRLTVT.

This rearrangement joins TRBV18 to TRBJ1-2; tentative D call: TRBD1 (5 bases). The V gene lost 5 bases and the J gene lost 4 bases, with 11 bases spanning the gap. CDR3 length: 13 residues. Germline lookup yields CDR1 KGHSH and CDR2 LQKENI. The CDR3 sequence is CASSSDSSYGYTF. The CDR3, as DNA: TGTGCCAGCTCATCCGACAGTTCCTATGGCTACACCTTC.

This chain connects TRBV6-5 to TRBJ2-7, with D possibly being TRBD2 (6 bases). This CDR3 comprises 15 residues. Deletions cut 2 bases from V and 6 bases from J, with 17 bases between. Looked up from germline, CDR1 is MNHEY and CDR2 is SVGAGI. This CDR3 is CASSYTSGRLSEQYF. Written as DNA, the CDR3 is TGTGCCAGCAGTTACACCAGCGGGCGTTTGAGCGAGCAGTACTTC.

V and J are TRBV11-3 and TRBJ2-1; D is unclear. The CDR3 has 15 residues. Germline values: CDR1 SGHNT, CDR2 YENEEA. V was trimmed by 0 bases and J by 4 bases, leaving 10 bases between them. The CDR3 DNA is TGTGCCAGCAGCTTAGATGTCGCAGGATACAATGAGCAGTTCTTC. Translation gives CASSLDVAGYNEQFF.

CDR3 sequence reads: CASSFGVGGRGSTEAFF. CDR3 bases: TGTGCCAGCAGTTTTGGAGTCGGGGGCCGCGGGAGCACTGAAGCTTTCTTT. The J gene is TRBJ1-1, the V gene TRBV28; perhaps TRBD1 as D (6 bases). The CDR3 has 17 amino acids. The germline CDR1 and CDR2 sequences are MDHEN and SYDVKM. The V end was cut by 3 bases, the J end by 4 bases, with 21 bases between.

The chain uses TRBV5-5 and TRBJ2-5, with TRBD1 matching 8 bases. There are 15 residues in the CDR3. The ends lost 4 bases at V and 5 bases at J; junction bases unmatched: 10. Germline V lookup: CDR1 SGHKS, CDR2 YYEKEE (reference sequence). The CDR3 loop reads CASSLDRGRRETQYF. For the CDR3, the DNA is TGTGCCAGCAGCCTCGACAGGGGCCGTAGGGAGACCCAGTACTTC.

This clone was picked up one time. J is TRBJ2-1 and V is TRBV27; 8 nucleotides match TRBD2. Germline V lookup: CDR1 MNHEY, CDR2 SMNVEV (reference sequence). This CDR3 has 16 residues. Losses at the gene ends were 4 bases for V and 3 bases for J; bases not matched to a gene: 8. The CDR3 nucleotides read TGTGCCAGCAGTTCCCCCAGCGGGAGATACTACAATGAGCAGTTCTTC. Amino acid sequence: CASSSPSGRYYNEQFF.

CDR3 sequence reads: CASSIRGFTDTQYF. CDR3 DNA sequence: TGTGCCAGCAGTATCAGGGGGTTCACAGATACGCAGTATTTT. This chain connects TRBV27 to TRBJ2-3, with 7 bases fitting TRBD1. Looked up from germline, CDR1 is MNHEY and CDR2 is SMNVEV (reference sequence). The J segment lost 2 bases and the V segment lost 5 bases, leaving 4 bases of the junction unmatched. The CDR3 is 14 residues long.

This chain connects TRBV28 to TRBJ2-1; a possible D gene is TRBD2 (5 bases). Trimming removed 7 bases from V and 9 bases from J, with 16 bases in between. CDR1 MDHEN and CDR2 SYDVKM come from the germline V gene. The CDR3 spans 13 residues. CDR3 nucleotide sequence: TGTGCCAGCATCAGTGACGGGATGGGTGAGCAGTTCTTC. As protein: CASISDGMGEQFF.

This chain connects TRBV7-9 to TRBJ1-3, with 7 bases matching TRBD1. Per germline, CDR1 SEHNR and CDR2 FQNEAQ (reference sequence). V trimming: 3 bases; J trimming: 2 bases; junction bases outside the gene matches: 1. This CDR3 region has 14 residues. Here the CDR3 DNA reads TGTGCCAGCAGCTTCCAGGGGGCTGGAAACACCATATATTTT. Protein product: CASSFQGAGNTIYF.

The chain joins TRBV7-8 to TRBJ2-7; 8 bases match TRBD2. This CDR3 is 15 amino acids long. Trimming cost V 1 base and J 1 base; bases outside gene matches: 3. Looked up from germline, CDR1 is SGHVS and CDR2 is FQNEAQ. The CDR3 sequence: CASSLVGGASYEQYF. In nucleotides, the CDR3 is TGTGCCAGCAGCTTAGTCGGGGGGGCTTCCTACGAGCAGTACTTC.

This rearrangement joins TRBV14 to TRBJ2-7; TRBD1 might be the D (6 bases). The germline V gene has CDR1 SGHDN and CDR2 FVKESK. The V end lost 0 bases, the J end lost 3 bases, and 18 bases lay between the germline ends. CDR3 size: 17 residues. The CDR3 is CASSQDLGQGPNYEQYF. CDR3 nucleotides: TGTGCCAGCAGCCAAGATCTTGGCCAGGGGCCCAACTACGAGCAGTACTTC.

The chain uses TRBV20-1 and TRBJ2-5; unclear D gene. The length of the CDR3 is 14 residues. Germline CDR1 reads DFQATT; CDR2 reads SNEGSKA (reference sequence). The germline V and J ends were trimmed by 3 bases and 2 bases, with 13 bases remaining between them. Here the CDR3 DNA reads TGCAGTGCTAGTGGTCCGGCGGAACAAGAGACCCAGTACTTC. Translated, it gives CSASGPAEQETQYF.

The V gene is TRBV27, the J gene TRBJ2-1, with D possibly matching TRBD2 (6 bases). CDR3 size: 13 residues. Per germline, CDR1 MNHEY and CDR2 SMNVEV (reference sequence). V was clipped by 6 bases and J by 9 bases, with 15 bases between them. The CDR3 reads CASSRLVFGEQFF. As DNA, the CDR3 is TGTGCCAGCAGCCGACTAGTTTTCGGTGAGCAGTTCTTC.

Note on this clone: The sample has other DNA sequences that encode this CDR3 too. This rearrangement joins TRBV19 to TRBJ1-5; a weak D match, TRBD1 (5 bases). Germline assignment: CDR1 LNHDA and CDR2 SQIVND (reference sequence). CDR3 length equals 13 residues. V lost 5 bases to trimming and J lost 5 bases, with 10 bases between them. The CDR3 region has the DNA TGTGCCAGTAGTCCCACAGGTGATCAGCCCCAGCATTTT. Protein: CASSPTGDQPQHF.

The chain uses TRBV7-2 and TRBJ2-1, with a weak D call TRBD2 (5 bases). Germline V gene data show CDR1 as SGHTA and CDR2 as FQGNSA. The CDR3 spans 15 residues. V shed 4 bases and J shed 3 bases, with 13 bases lying between them. As DNA, the CDR3 is TGTGCCAGCAGCTCGATAGCGCAGATCTACAATGAGCAGTTCTTC. Its protein product is CASSSIAQIYNEQFF.

This rearrangement joins TRBV7-9 to TRBJ2-4; D not certain. In germline, CDR1 is SEHNR, CDR2 FQNEAQ (reference sequence). The CDR3 has 13 amino acids. The V end was cut by 3 bases, the J end by 1 base, with 4 bases between. The CDR3 DNA reads TGTGCCAGCAGCTTTGCGGCCAAAAACATTCAGTACTTC. It translates to CASSFAAKNIQYF.